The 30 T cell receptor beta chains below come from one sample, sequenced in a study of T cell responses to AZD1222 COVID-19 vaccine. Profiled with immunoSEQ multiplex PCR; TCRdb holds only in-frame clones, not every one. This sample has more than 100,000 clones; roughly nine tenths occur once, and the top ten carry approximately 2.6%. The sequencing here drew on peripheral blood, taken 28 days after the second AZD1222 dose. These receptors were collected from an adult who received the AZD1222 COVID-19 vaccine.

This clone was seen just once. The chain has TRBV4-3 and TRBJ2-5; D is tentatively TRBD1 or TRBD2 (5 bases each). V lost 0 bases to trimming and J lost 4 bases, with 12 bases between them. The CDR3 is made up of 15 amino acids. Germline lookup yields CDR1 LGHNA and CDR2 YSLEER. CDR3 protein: CASSQDLGARETQYF. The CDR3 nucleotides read TGCGCCAGCAGCCAAGATCTCGGGGCTCGAGAGACCCAGTACTTC.

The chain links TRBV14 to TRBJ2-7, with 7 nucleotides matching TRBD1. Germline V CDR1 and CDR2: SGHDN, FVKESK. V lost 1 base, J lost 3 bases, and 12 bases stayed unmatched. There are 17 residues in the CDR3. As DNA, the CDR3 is TGTGCCAGCAGCCAAGCCGTGGGCAGGGGGTCCTTCTACGAGCAGTACTTC. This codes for CASSQAVGRGSFYEQYF.

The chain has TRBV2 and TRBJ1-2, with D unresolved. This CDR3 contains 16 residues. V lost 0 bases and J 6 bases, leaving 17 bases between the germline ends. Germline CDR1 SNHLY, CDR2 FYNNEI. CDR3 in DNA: TGTGCCAGCAGTGAAGCGCTTCAACAGAACTCCAATGGCTACACCTTC. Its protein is CASSEALQQNSNGYTF.

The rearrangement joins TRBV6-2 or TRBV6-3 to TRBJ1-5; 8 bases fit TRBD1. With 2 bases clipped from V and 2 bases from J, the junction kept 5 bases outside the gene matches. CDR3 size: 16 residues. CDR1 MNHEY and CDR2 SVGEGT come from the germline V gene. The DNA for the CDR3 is TGTGCCAGCAGTTACCGCCTGACAGGGGGCAATCAGCCCCAGCATTTT. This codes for CASSYRLTGGNQPQHF.

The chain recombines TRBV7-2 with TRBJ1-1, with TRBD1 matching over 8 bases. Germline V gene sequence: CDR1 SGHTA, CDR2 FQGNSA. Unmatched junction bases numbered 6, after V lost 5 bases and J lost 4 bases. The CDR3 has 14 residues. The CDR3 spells CASSRQGASTEAFF. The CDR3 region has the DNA TGTGCCAGCAGCCGTCAGGGGGCGAGCACTGAAGCTTTCTTT.

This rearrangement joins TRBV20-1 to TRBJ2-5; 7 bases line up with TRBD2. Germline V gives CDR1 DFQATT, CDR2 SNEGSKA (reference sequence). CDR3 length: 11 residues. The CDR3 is CGGEHQETQYF. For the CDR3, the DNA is TGCGGGGGGGAGCATCAAGAGACCCAGTACTTC.

This CDR3 reads CASSEERAATGNTIYF. In nucleotides, the CDR3 is TGTGCCAGCAGTGAGGAAAGGGCGGCTACTGGAAACACCATATATTTT. This chain connects TRBV2 to TRBJ1-3, with D hard to call. Germline V gives CDR1 SNHLY, CDR2 FYNNEI. Deletions cut 3 bases from V and 2 bases from J, with 14 bases between. The CDR3 loop spans 16 amino acids.

CDR3 DNA sequence: TGTGCCAGCTCCCGGGACAGAGAGAATTCACCCCTCCACTTT. Translation: CASSRDRENSPLHF. The genes are TRBV18 and TRBJ1-6, with 7 bases identical to TRBD1. Germline V gene sequence: CDR1 KGHSH, CDR2 LQKENI. The CDR3 extends over 14 amino acids. Trimming took 6 bases from V and 7 from J; bases not matched to a gene: 6.

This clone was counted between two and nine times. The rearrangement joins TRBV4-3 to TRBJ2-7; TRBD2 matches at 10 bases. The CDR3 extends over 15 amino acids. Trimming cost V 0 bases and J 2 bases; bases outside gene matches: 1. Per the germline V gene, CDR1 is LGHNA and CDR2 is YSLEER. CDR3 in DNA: TGCGCCAGCAGCCAAGACAGCGGGGGGGCCTACGAGCAGTACTTC. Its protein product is CASSQDSGGAYEQYF.

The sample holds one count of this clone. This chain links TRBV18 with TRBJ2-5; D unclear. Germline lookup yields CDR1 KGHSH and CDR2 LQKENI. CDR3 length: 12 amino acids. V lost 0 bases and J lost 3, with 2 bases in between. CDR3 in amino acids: CASSPPEETQYF. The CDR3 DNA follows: TGTGCCAGCTCACCACCGGAAGAGACCCAGTACTTC.

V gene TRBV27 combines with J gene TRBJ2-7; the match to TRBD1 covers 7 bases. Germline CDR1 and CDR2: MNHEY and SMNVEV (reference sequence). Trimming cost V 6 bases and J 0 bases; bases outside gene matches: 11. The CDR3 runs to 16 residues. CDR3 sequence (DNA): TGTGCCAGCAGCCCCCTGCCGGGACAGAGCTCCTACGAGCAGTACTTC. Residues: CASSPLPGQSSYEQYF.

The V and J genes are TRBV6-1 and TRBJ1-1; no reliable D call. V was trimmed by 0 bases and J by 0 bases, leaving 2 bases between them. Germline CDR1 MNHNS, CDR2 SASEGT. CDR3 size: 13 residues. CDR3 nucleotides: TGTGCCAGCAGTGAAGCCCTGAACACTGAAGCTTTCTTT. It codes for CASSEALNTEAFF.

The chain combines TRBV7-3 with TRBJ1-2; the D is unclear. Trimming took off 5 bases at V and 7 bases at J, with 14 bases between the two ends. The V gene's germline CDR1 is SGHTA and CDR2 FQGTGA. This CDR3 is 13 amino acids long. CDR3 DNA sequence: TGTGCCAGCAGCCCGAGGGCGGGTGGTGGCTACACCTTC. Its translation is CASSPRAGGGYTF.

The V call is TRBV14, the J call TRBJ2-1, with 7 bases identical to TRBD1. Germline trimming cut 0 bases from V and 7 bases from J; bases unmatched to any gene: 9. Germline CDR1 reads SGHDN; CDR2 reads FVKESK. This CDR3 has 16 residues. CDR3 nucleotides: TGTGCCAGCAGCCAAGATGTGGCGACAGGGTGGAATGAGCAGTTCTTC. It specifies CASSQDVATGWNEQFF.

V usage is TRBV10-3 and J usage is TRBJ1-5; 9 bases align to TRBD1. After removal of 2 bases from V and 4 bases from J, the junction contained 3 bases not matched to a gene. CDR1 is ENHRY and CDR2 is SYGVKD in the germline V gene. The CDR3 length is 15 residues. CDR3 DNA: TGTGCCATCAGTGAGGGGACAGGGAAAAATCAGCCCCAGCATTTT. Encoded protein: CAISEGTGKNQPQHF.

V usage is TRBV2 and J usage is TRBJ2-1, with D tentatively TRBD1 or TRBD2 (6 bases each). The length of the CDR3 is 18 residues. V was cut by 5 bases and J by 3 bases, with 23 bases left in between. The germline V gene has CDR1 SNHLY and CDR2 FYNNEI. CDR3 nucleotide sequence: TGTGCCAGCAGTAACCTAAAGGGGGGTACTAGTCTCTACAATGAGCAGTTCTTC. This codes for CASSNLKGGTSLYNEQFF.

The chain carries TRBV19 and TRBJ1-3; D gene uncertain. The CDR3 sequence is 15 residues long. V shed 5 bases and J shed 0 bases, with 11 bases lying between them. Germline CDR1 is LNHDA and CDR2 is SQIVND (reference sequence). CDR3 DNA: TGTGCCAGTAGTCACCTTTTCGACTCTGGAAACACCATATATTTT. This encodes CASSHLFDSGNTIYF.

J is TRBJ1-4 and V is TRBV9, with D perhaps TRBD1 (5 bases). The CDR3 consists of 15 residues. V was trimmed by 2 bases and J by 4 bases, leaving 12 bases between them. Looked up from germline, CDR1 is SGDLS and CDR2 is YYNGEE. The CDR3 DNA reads TGTGCCAGCAGCGTCTCGACAGCCCTTAATGAAAAACTGTTTTTT. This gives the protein CASSVSTALNEKLFF.

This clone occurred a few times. CDR3 in amino acids: CASSLTGGTEAFF. CDR3 sequence (DNA): TGTGCCAGCAGCTTGACAGGGGGCACTGAAGCTTTCTTT. The chain recombines TRBV7-2 with TRBJ1-1; 9 positions match TRBD1. The CDR3 consists of 13 residues. Per germline, CDR1 SGHTA and CDR2 FQGNSA. J was trimmed by 4 bases and V by 3 bases; bases with no gene match: 0.

This chain's CDR3 is CASSFWTGGEPEAFF. The CDR3 bases are TGTGCCAGCAGTTTTTGGACAGGGGGCGAACCTGAAGCTTTCTTT. The genes are TRBV27 and TRBJ1-1, with 11 bases fitting TRBD1. The CDR3 spans 15 residues. The ends lost 3 bases at V and 6 bases at J; junction bases unmatched: 6. The germline gives CDR1 MNHEY, CDR2 SMNVEV (reference sequence).

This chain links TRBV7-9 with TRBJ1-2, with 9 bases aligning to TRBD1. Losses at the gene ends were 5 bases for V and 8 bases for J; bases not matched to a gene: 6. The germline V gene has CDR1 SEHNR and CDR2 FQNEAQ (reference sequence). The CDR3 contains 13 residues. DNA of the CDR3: TGTGCCAGCAGCCCCGGGACAGGGTTAGGCTACACCTTC. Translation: CASSPGTGLGYTF.

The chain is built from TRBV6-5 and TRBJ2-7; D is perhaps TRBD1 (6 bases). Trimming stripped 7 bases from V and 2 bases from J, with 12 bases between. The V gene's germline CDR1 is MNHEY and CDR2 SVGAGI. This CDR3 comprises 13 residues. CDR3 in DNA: TGTGCCAGCAATCGAGCAGGGGCCTACGAGCAGTACTTC. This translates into CASNRAGAYEQYF.

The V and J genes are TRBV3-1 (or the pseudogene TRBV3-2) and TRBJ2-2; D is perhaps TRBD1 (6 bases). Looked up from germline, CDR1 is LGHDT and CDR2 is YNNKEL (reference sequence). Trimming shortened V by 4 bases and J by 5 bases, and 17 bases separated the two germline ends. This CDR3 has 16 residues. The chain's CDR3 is CASSPTGLVGTGELFF. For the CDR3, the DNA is TGTGCCAGCAGCCCTACAGGGCTGGTTGGGACCGGGGAGCTGTTTTTT.

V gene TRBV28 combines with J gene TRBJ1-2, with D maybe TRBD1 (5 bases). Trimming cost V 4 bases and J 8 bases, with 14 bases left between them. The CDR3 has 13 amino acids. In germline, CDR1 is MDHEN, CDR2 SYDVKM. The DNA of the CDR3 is TGTGCCAGCAGTTCCGGGACGAGAGGGGGCTACACCTTC. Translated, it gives CASSSGTRGGYTF.

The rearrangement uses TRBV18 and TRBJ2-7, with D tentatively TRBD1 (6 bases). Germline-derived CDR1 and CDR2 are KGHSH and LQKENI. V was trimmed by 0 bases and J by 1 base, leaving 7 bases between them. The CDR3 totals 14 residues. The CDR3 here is CASSPPDRSYEQYF. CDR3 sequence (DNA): TGTGCCAGCTCACCACCGGACAGATCCTACGAGCAGTACTTC.

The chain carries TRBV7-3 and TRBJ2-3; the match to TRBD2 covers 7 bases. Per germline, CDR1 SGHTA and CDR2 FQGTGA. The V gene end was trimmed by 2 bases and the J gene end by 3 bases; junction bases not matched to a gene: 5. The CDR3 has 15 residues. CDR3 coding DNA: TGTGCCAGCAGCTTACGGCGGGGAGGGACAGATACGCAGTATTTT. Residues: CASSLRRGGTDTQYF.

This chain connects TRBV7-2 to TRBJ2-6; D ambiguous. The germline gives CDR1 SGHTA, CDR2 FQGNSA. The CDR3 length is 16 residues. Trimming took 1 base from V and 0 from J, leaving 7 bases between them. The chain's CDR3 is CASSLGSGSGANVLTF. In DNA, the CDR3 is TGTGCCAGCAGCTTAGGTTCGGGCTCTGGGGCCAACGTCCTGACTTTC.

The CDR3 DNA is TGTGCCAGCAGCCCAGGAGTGACTAATGAAAAACTGTTTTTT. Its protein product is CASSPGVTNEKLFF. V and J are TRBV14 and TRBJ1-4; unclear D gene. The V end lost 4 bases, the J end lost 2 bases, and 8 bases lay between the germline ends. The germline CDR1 and CDR2 sequences are SGHDN and FVKESK. The CDR3 length is 14 residues.

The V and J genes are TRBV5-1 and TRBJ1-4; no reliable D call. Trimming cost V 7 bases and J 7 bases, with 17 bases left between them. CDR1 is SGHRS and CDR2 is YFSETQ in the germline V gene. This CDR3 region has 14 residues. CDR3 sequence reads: CASAEGPVVEKLFF. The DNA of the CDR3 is TGCGCCAGCGCGGAGGGCCCAGTCGTTGAAAAACTGTTTTTT. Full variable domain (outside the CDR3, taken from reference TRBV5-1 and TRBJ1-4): KAGVTQTPRYLIKTRGQQVTLSCSPISGHRSVSWYQQTPGQGLQFLFEYFSETQRNKGNFPGRFSGRQFSNSRSEMNVSTLELGDSALYLCASAEGPVVEKLFFGSGTQLSVL.

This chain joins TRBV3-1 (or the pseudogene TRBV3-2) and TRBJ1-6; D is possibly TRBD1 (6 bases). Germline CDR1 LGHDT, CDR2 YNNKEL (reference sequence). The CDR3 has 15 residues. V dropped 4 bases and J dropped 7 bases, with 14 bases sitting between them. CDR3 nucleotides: TGTGCCAGCAGCCGGCGAACGCAGGGGAATTCACCCCTCCACTTT. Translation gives CASSRRTQGNSPLHF.